This T cell receptor (beta chain) was identified during a study of shared clonotypes between healthy human individuals. General study results and limits: It was only blood that was sampled, and tissue repertoires likely differ.

A word on this clone: Its antigen is currently unknown.

CDR3 length: 15 residues. Germline CDR1 SEHNR, CDR2 FQNEAQ (reference sequence). Trimming removed 4 bases at V and 3 bases at J, with 15 bases between. Around 310 ng DNA, tens of thousands of T cell genomes, went into unsorted PBMC replicate PCRs. Original processing notes: Filtering was not the same, since immunoSEQ gave junction-only sequences without quality scores. Libraries were prepared by immunoSEQ multiplex PCR; TCRdb keeps only in-frame clonotypes and omits some of them. That table supplies the V and J calls and clone size; D and trimming were determined from the DNA. The table lists more than 450,000 clones, 75% to 85% of them singletons.

This sequence was found in a woman aged 40 to 50 in good health. Some clones in this sample may be carry-over from other donors' samples. This rearrangement joins TRBV7-9 to TRBJ1-2, with a tentative D call TRBD1 (5 bases). What was sequenced was PBMCs. CDR3 nucleotides: TGTGCCAGCAGCTCCAGCGCCCAGGGCTACTATGGCTACACCTTC. Its translation: CASSSSAQGYYGYTF.